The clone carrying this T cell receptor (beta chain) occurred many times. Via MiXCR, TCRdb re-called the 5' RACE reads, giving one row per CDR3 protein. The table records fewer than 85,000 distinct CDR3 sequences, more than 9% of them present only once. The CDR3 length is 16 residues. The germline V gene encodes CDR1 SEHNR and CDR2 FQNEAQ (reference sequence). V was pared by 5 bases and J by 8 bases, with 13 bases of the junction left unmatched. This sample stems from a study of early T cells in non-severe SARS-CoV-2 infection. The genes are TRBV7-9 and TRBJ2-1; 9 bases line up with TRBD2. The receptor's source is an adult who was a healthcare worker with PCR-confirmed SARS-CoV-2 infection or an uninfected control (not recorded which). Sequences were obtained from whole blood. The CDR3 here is CASSLGNAGGSDEQFF. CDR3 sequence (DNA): TGTGCCAGCAGCCTGGGCAATGCGGGAGGGTCGGATGAGCAGTTCTTC.